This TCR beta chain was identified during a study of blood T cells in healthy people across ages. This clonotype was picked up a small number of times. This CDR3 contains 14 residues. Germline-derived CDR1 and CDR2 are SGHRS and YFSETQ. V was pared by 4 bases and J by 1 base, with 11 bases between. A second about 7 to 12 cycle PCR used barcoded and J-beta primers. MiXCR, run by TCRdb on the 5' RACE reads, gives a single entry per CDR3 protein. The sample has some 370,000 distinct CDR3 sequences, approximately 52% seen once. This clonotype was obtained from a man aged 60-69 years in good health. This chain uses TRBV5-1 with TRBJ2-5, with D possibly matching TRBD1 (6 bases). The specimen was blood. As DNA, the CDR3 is TGCGCCAGCAGCGGGTGGACAGCCCAAGAGACCCAGTACTTC. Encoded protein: CASSGWTAQETQYF.